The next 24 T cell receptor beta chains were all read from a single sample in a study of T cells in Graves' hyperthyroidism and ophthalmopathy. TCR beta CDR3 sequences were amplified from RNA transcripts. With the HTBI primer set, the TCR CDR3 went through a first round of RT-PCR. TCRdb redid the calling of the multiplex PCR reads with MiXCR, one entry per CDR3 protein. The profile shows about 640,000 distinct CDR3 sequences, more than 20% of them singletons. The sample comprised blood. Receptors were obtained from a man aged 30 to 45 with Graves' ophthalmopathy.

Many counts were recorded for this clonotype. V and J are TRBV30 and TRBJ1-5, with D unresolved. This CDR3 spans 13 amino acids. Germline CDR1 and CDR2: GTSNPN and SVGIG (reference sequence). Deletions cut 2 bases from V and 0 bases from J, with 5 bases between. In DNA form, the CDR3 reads TGTGCCTGGAGTTCACATAGCAATCAGCCCCAGCATTTT. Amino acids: CAWSSHSNQPQHF.

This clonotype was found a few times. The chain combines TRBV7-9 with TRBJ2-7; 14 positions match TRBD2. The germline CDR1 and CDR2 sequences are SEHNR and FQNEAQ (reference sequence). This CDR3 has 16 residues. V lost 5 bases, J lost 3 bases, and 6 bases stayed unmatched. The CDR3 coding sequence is TGTGCCAGCAGCCTGACTAGCGGGAGGGGGAACTACGAGCAGTACTTC. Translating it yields CASSLTSGRGNYEQYF.

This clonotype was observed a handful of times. The CDR3 reads CSARTGTGNEKLFF. In DNA, the CDR3 is TGCAGTGCGAGAACGGGGACAGGGAATGAAAAACTGTTTTTT. The chain carries TRBV20-1 and TRBJ1-4, with 9 nucleotides matching TRBD1. Germline CDR1 DFQATT, CDR2 SNEGSKA (reference sequence). After removal of 6 bases from V and 5 bases from J, the junction contained 7 bases not matched to a gene. The CDR3 is 14 amino acids.

CDR3 protein: CASSFSQGEAFF. DNA for the CDR3: TGTGCCAGCAGTTTTTCCCAGGGTGAAGCTTTCTTT. The chain couples TRBV28 to TRBJ1-1; possibly TRBD1 for D (5 bases). The germline V and J ends were trimmed by 3 bases and 7 bases, with 9 bases remaining between them. This CDR3 spans 12 amino acids. Germline-derived CDR1 and CDR2 are MDHEN and SYDVKM.

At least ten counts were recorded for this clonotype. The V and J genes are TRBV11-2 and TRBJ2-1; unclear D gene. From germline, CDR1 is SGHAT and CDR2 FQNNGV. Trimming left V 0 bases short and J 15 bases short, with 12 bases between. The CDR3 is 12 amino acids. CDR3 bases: TGTGCCAGCAGCTTAGAGTCGGACCTGCCGTTCTTC. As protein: CASSLESDLPFF.

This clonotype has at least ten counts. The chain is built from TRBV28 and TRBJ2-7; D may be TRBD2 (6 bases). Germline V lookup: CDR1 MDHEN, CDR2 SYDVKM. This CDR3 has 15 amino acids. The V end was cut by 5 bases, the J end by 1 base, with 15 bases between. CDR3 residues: CASSLTLGGSYEQYF. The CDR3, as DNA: TGTGCCAGCAGTCTCACCCTCGGAGGGTCCTACGAGCAGTACTTC.

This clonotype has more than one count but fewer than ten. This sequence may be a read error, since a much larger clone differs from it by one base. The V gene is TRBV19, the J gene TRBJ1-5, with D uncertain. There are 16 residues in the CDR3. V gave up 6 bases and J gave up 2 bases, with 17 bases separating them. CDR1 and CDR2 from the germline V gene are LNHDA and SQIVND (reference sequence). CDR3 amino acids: CASSPPLMDGNQPQHF. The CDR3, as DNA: TGTGCCAGTAGCCCGCCGTTGATGGATGGCAATCAGCCCCAGCATTTT.

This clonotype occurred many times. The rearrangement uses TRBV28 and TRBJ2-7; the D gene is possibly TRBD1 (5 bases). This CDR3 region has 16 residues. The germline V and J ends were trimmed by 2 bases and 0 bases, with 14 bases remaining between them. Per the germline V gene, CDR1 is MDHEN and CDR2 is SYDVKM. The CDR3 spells CASSLVPGSGSYEQYF. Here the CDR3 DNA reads TGTGCCAGCAGTTTAGTCCCAGGGTCCGGCTCCTACGAGCAGTACTTC.

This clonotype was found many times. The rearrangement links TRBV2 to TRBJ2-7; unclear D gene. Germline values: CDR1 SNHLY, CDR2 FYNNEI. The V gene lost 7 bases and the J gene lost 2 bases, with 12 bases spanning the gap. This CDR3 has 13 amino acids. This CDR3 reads CASKRDGPYEQYF. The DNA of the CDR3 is TGTGCCAGCAAGAGAGACGGGCCCTACGAGCAGTACTTC.

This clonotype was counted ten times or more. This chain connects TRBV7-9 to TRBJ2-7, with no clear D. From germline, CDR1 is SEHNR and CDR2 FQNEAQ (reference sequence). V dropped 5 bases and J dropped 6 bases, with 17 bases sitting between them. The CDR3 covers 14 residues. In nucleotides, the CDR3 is TGTGCCAGCAGCCCGGATGGACGGATCGTCGAGCAGTACTTC. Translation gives CASSPDGRIVEQYF.

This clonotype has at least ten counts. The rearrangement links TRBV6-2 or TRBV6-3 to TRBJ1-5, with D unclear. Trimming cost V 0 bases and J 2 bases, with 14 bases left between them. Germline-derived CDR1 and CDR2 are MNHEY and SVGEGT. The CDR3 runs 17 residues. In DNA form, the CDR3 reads TGTGCCAGCAGTTACTCGACCGGCGAAGTGGGCAATCAGCCCCAGCATTTT. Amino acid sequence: CASSYSTGEVGNQPQHF.

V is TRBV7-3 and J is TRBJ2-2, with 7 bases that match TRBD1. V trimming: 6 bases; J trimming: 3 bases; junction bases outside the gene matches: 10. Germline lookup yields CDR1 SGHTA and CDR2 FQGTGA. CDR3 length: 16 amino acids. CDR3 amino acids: CASSARQGWDTGELFF. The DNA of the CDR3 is TGTGCCAGCAGTGCCCGACAGGGATGGGACACCGGGGAGCTGTTTTTT.

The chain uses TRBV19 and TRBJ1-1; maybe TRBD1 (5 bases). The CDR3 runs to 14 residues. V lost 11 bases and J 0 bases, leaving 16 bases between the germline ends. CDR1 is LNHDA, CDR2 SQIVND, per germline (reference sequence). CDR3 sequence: CASTRGAVNTEAFF. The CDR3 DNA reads TGTGCCTCCACCCGCGGGGCCGTGAACACTGAAGCTTTCTTT.

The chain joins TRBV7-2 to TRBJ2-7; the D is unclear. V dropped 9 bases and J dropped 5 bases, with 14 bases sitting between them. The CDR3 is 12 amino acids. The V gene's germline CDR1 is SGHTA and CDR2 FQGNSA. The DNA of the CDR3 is TGTGCCAGTAGGAACCCCGGGCACGAGCAGTACTTC. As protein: CASRNPGHEQYF.

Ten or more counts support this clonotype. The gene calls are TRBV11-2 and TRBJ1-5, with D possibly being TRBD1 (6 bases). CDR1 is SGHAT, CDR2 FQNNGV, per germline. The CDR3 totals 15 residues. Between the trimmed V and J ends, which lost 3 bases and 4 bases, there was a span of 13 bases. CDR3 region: CASSFAGQSNQPQHF. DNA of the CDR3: TGTGCCAGCAGCTTCGCCGGACAGAGTAATCAGCCCCAGCATTTT.

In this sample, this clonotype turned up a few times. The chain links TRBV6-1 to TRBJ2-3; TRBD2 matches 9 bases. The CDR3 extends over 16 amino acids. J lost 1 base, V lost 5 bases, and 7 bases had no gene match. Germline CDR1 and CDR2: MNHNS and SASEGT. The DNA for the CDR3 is TGTGCCAGCAGTCGGAGTAGCGGGAGAGGCACAGATACGCAGTATTTT. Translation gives CASSRSSGRGTDTQYF.

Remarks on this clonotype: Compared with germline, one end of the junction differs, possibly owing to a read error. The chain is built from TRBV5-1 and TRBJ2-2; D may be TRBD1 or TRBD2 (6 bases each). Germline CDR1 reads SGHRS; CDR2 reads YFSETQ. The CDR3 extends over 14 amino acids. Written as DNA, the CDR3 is TGCACCAGCGGGTCCGGGGGACAAGGCGGGGAGCTGTTTTTT. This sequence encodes CTSGSGGQGGELFF.

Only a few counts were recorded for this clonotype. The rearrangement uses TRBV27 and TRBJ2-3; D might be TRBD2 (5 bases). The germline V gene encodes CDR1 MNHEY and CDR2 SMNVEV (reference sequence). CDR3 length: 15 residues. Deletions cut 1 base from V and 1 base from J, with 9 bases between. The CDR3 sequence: CASSLFEGGTDTQYF. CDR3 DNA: TGTGCCAGCAGTTTATTCGAGGGAGGCACAGATACGCAGTATTTT.

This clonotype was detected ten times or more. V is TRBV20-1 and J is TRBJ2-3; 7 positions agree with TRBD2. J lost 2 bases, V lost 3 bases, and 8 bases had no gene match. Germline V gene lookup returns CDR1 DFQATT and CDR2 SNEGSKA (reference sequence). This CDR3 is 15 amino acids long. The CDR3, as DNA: TGCAGTGCTAGTTCGGCTAGCGGATCCACAGATACGCAGTATTTT. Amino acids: CSASSASGSTDTQYF.

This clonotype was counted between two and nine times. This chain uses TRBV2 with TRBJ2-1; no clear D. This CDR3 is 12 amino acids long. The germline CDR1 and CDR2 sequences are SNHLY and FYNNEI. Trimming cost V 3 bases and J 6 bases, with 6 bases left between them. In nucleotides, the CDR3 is TGTGCCAGCAGTGACAAGCGCAATGAGCAGTTCTTC. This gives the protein CASSDKRNEQFF. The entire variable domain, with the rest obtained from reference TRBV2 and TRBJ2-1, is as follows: EPEVTQTPSHQVTQMGQEVILRCVPISNHLYFYWYRQILGQKVEFLVSFYNNEISEKSEIFDDQFSVERPDGSNFTLKIRSTKLEDSAMYFCASSDKRNEQFFGPGTRLTVL.

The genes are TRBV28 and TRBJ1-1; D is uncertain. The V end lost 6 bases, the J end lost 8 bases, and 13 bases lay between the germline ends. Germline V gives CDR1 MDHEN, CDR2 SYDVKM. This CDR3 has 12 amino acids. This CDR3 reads CASSATSTEAFF. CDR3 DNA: TGTGCCAGCAGCGCAACTAGCACCGAAGCTTTCTTT.

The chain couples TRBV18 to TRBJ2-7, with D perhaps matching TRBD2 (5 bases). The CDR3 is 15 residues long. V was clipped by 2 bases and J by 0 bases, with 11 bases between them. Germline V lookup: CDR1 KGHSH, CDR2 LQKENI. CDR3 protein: CASSPGVSDSYEQYF. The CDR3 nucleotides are TGTGCCAGCTCACCAGGAGTTAGCGACTCCTACGAGCAGTACTTC.

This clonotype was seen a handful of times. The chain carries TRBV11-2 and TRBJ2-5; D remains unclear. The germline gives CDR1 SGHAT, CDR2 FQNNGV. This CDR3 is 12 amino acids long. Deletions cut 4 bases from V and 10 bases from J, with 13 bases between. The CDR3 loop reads CASSSASLFQYF. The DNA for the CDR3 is TGTGCCAGCAGCTCCGCCTCCCTGTTCCAGTACTTC.

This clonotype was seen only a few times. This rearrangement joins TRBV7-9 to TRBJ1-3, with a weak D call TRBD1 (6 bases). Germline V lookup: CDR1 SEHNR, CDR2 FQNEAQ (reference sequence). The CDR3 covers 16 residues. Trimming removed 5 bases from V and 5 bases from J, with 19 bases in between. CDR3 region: CASSTPQGALRNTIYF. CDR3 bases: TGTGCCAGCAGCACCCCACAGGGTGCGTTGCGAAACACCATATATTTT.